A single sample gave rise to the 7 T cell receptor beta chains below, sequenced in a study of T cells after yellow fever vaccination. One entry per CDR3 protein, called by TCRdb with MiXCR from the 5' RACE reads. This table holds 300,000 or so distinct CDR3 sequences, around 7% found once. The source material was PBMCs, sampled 45 days after the first yellow fever vaccination. These receptors were taken from a man younger than 30 who received the YFV17D yellow fever vaccine.

This clonotype was seen many times. The gene calls are TRBV29-1 and TRBJ2-1; D gene ambiguous. The germline CDR1 and CDR2 sequences are SQVTM and ANQGSEA. The CDR3 contains 10 residues. The V end was cut by 3 bases, the J end by 11 bases, with 8 bases between. The CDR3 sequence: CSVDTVQQFF. CDR3 sequence (DNA): TGCAGCGTTGATACAGTACAGCAGTTCTTC.

The J gene is TRBJ2-3, the V gene TRBV14; unclear D gene. The germline V gene has CDR1 SGHDN and CDR2 FVKESK. With 3 bases removed from V and 2 bases from J, the gap between germline ends came to 15 bases. The CDR3 length is 16 residues. The CDR3 DNA follows: TGTGCCAGCAGCCACACCGGGTGGGTCCACACAGATACGCAGTATTTT. Protein: CASSHTGWVHTDTQYF. Combining the CDR3 with reference TRBV14 and TRBJ2-3 gives the whole variable domain EAGVTQFPSHSVIEKGQTVTLRCDPISGHDNLYWYRRVMGKEIKFLLHFVKESKQDESGMPNNRFLAERTGGTYSTLKVQPAELEDSGVYFCASSHTGWVHTDTQYFGPGTRLTVL.

This rearrangement joins TRBV7-6 to TRBJ1-2; D may be TRBD1 (6 bases). The germline V gene encodes CDR1 SGHVS and CDR2 FNYEAQ. This CDR3 has 13 residues. V was cut by 1 base and J by 6 bases, with 9 bases left in between. CDR3 bases: TGTGCCAGCAGCTTAGTACAGGGAGATGGCTACACCTTC. This encodes CASSLVQGDGYTF. The entire variable domain, with the rest obtained from reference TRBV7-6 and TRBJ1-2, is as follows: GAGVSQSPRYKVTKRGQDVALRCDPISGHVSLYWYRQALGQGPEFLTYFNYEAQQDKSGLPNDRFSAERPEGSISTLTIQRTEQRDSAMYRCASSLVQGDGYTFGSGTRLTVV.

This clonotype has only a few counts. The chain recombines TRBV19 with TRBJ1-1; 8 nucleotides match TRBD1. V trimming: 7 bases; J trimming: 2 bases; junction bases outside the gene matches: 3. The CDR3 has 13 amino acids. Per the germline V gene, CDR1 is LNHDA and CDR2 is SQIVND (reference sequence). The CDR3 reads CASKGQGNTEAFF. CDR3 nucleotide sequence: TGTGCCAGTAAAGGACAGGGAAACACTGAAGCTTTCTTT.

V is TRBV7-2 and J is TRBJ1-2; D is uncertain. This CDR3 region has 14 residues. Germline CDR1 is SGHTA and CDR2 is FQGNSA. Trimming pared 5 bases from V and 4 bases from J, leaving 14 bases between. The CDR3 DNA reads as TGTGCCAGCAGCCCCTCGGAGGAGGGCTATGGCTACACCTTC. Protein: CASSPSEEGYGYTF.

This clonotype was recorded a few times. The rearrangement uses TRBV4-1 and TRBJ2-2; unclear D gene. The germline V gene encodes CDR1 MGHRA and CDR2 YSYEKL. The CDR3 contains 16 residues. Trimming cost V 0 bases and J 9 bases, with 17 bases left between them. The chain's CDR3 is CASSQDPVEPARELFF. The CDR3 DNA reads TGCGCCAGCAGCCAAGATCCGGTGGAGCCCGCCCGGGAGCTGTTTTTT.

The genes are TRBV3-1 and TRBJ1-6; no clear D gene. The germline V gene encodes CDR1 LGHDT and CDR2 YNNKEL (reference sequence). The CDR3 is 14 amino acids. CDR3 residues: CAAQLSSYNSPLHF. The DNA for the CDR3 is TGTGCTGCGCAACTTAGCTCCTATAATTCACCCCTCCACTTT. The entire variable domain, with the rest obtained from reference TRBV3-1 and TRBJ1-6, is as follows: DTAVSQTPKYLVTQMGNDKSIKCEQNLGHDTMYWYKQDSKKFLKIMFSYNNKELIINETVPNRFSPKSPDKAHLNLHINSLELGDSAVYFCAAQLSSYNSPLHFGNGTRLTVT.